This T cell receptor beta chain was sequenced for a study of T-cell reconstitution after alpha-beta-depleted transplantation in children. Study conclusions and caveats: Expanded clones from the graft, numbering several hundred, reportedly supplied alpha-beta T cells about two months after transplant. T-cell counts and diversity at one year following transplant were attributed mainly to newly produced T cells.

Trimming cost V 2 bases and J 8 bases, with 13 bases left between them. This CDR3 spans 14 amino acids. Germline V CDR1 and CDR2: KGHSH, LQKENI. For TCRbeta, the library was prepared with unique molecular identifiers. In TCRdb, the PCR reads were re-called with MiXCR into one record per CDR3 protein. The data show 73,000 or so distinct CDR3 sequences, roughly 4.5% seen once. This clonotype was counted at least ten times. Antigen specificity is unknown. The specimen comprised PBMCs, mostly from graft donor cells, sampled 180 days after TCRalphabeta/CD19-depleted stem cell transplant. The rearrangement links TRBV18 to TRBJ1-5; possible D gene TRBD1, 6 bases. The sequence was collected from a boy under two years old who had a stem cell transplant for acute myeloid leukemia, so the T cells may come from the graft donor. The CDR3 loop reads CASSPIHREEPQHF. In nucleotides, the CDR3 is TGTGCCAGCTCACCAATACACAGGGAGGAGCCCCAGCATTTT.